This T cell receptor (beta chain) is from a study of cytomegalovirus exposure and HLA in healthy donors. Regarding the study as a whole: Accurate predictions that matched the HLA-A and HLA-B alleles of most subjects were reportedly made from TCR beta sequences. Some V segments, including TRBV6-2 and TRBV6-3, were excluded as indistinguishable. Fewer N-insertions than the approximately 700-donor mean were reportedly shown by an Asian-associated ancestry cluster in a later analysis.

Primers included in the PCR were 60 Vbeta and 13 Jbeta primers. As processed by the authors: An analysis performed later counted 74 million or so unique TCR beta chains (around 10 million of them shared). Measured with immunoSEQ multiplex PCR; TCRdb has only the in-frame clones, and not every one. The D gene and trimming were derived from the DNA, and the V and J assignments and clone size from that table. This sample yields fewer than 250,000 clones, of which 79% are seen a single time; approximately 0.4% belongs to the top ten. About this clone: Antigen specificity is unknown.

V dropped 6 bases and J dropped 6 bases, with 11 bases sitting between them. Germline V CDR1 and CDR2: LNHDA, SQIVND (reference sequence). The CDR3 sequence is 12 residues long. Sequenced sample: PBMCs. The rearrangement joins TRBV19 to TRBJ1-1, with unresolved D. This receptor was taken from a male donor in good health and CMV-seropositive. This CDR3 reads CASRSSFAEAFF. The CDR3 DNA reads TGTGCCAGTAGGTCGTCCTTCGCTGAAGCTTTCTTT.